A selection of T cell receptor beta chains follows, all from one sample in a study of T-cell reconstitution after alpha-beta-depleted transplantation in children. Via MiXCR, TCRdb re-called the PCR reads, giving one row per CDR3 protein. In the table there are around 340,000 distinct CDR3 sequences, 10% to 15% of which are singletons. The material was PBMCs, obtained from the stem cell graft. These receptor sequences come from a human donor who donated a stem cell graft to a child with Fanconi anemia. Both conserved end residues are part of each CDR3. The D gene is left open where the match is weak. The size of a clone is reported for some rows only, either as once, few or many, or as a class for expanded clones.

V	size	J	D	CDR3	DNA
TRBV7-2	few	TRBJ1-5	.	CASSLAFDRASNQPQHF	TGTGCCAGCAGCTTAGCTTTCGACAGAGCTAGCAATCAGCCCCAGCATTTT
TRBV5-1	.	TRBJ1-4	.	CASSLGGTDNEKLFF	TGCGCCAGCAGCTTGGGAGGCACAGATAATGAAAAACTGTTTTTT
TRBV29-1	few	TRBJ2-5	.	CSVSGSARKPQETQYF	TGCAGCGTATCAGGGTCTGCAAGAAAACCCCAAGAGACCCAGTACTTC
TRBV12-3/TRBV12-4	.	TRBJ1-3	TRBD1	CASAPETGRILHLSGNTIYF	TGTGCCAGCGCCCCCGAGACAGGGAGAATACTACACCTCTCTGGAAACACCATATATTTT
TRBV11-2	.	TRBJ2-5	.	CASSPVRGPQETQYF	TGTGCCAGCAGCCCCGTGCGGGGGCCCCAAGAGACCCAGTACTTC
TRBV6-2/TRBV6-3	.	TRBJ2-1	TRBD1	CASRTTRDRVYNEQFF	TGTGCCAGCAGGACTACGCGGGACAGGGTCTATAATGAGCAGTTCTTC
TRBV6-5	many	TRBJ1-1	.	CASSYKRVDDTEAFF	TGTGCCAGCAGTTATAAGAGGGTTGATGACACTGAAGCTTTCTTT
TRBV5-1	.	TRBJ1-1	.	CASSLADRGYTEAFF	TGCGCCAGCAGCTTGGCGGACAGAGGTTACACTGAAGCTTTCTTT
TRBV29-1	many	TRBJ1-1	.	CSVETALNTEAFF	TGCAGCGTTGAGACAGCACTGAACACTGAAGCTTTCTTT
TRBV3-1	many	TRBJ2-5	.	CASSHPRDVVETQYF	TGTGCCAGCAGCCACCCCAGGGATGTAGTGGAGACCCAGTACTTC
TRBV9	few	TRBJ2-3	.	CASSQEGRSTDTQYF	TGTGCCAGCAGCCAGGAGGGGCGGAGCACAGATACGCAGTATTTT
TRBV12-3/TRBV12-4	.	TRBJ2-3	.	CASTLGGTGTDTQYF	TGTGCCAGCACCCTTGGAGGAACTGGCACAGATACGCAGTATTTT
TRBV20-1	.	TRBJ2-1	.	CSARAVNNEQFF	TGCAGTGCTAGAGCCGTCAACAATGAGCAGTTCTTC
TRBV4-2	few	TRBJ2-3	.	CASSQVVGRADLDTQYF	TGTGCCAGCAGCCAAGTGGTGGGCAGGGCCGACCTGGATACGCAGTATTTT
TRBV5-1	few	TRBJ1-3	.	CASSPQGGDTIYF	TGCGCCAGCAGCCCACAGGGCGGCGACACCATATATTTT
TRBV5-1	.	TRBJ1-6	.	CASSLEGAANSPLHF	TGCGCCAGCAGCTTGGAAGGGGCGGCTAATTCACCCCTCCACTTT
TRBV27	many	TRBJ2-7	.	CASSLGETGSYYEQYF	TGTGCCAGCAGTTTAGGGGAAACAGGGAGTTACTACGAGCAGTACTTC
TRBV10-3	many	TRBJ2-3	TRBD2	CAISESGGSDTQYF	TGTGCCATCAGTGAGTCGGGGGGGTCAGATACGCAGTATTTT
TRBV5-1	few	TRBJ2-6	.	CASSFGPASGANVLTF	TGCGCCAGCAGCTTTGGACCAGCCTCTGGGGCCAACGTCCTGACTTTC
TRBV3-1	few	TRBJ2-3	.	CASSQGGQDTQYF	TGTGCCAGCAGCCAAGGAGGCCAAGATACGCAGTATTTT
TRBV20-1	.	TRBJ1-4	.	CSASPGGSTNEKLFF	TGCAGTGCTTCCCCGGGGGGGTCAACTAATGAAAAACTGTTTTTT
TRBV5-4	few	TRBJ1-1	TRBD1	CASSSGGWRTEAFF	TGTGCCAGCAGTTCAGGGGGCTGGCGGACTGAAGCTTTCTTT
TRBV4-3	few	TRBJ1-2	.	CASSQETGSSNYGYTF	TGCGCCAGCAGCCAAGAGACGGGCAGCTCTAACTATGGCTACACCTTC
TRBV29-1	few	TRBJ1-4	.	CSVNEGVLNEKLFF	TGCAGCGTTAATGAAGGGGTCTTGAATGAAAAACTGTTTTTT
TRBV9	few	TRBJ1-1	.	CASSAGADPTEAFF	TGTGCCAGCAGCGCCGGGGCCGACCCAACTGAAGCTTTCTTT
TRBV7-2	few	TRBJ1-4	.	CASSFQGFEKLFF	TGTGCCAGCAGCTTTCAGGGATTCGAAAAACTGTTTTTT
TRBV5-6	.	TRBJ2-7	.	CASSFRGTNLYEQYF	TGTGCCAGCAGCTTCCGAGGGACCAATCTCTACGAGCAGTACTTC
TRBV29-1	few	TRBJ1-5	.	CSVKTGNQPQHF	TGCAGCGTTAAAACAGGCAATCAGCCCCAGCATTTT
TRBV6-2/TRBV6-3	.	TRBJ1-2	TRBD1	CASILGLGQSYTF	TGTGCCAGCATCCTTGGCCTGGGACAGAGCTACACCTTC
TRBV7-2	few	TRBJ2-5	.	CASSFEGGVGTQYF	TGTGCCAGCAGCTTTGAGGGGGGGGTTGGGACCCAGTACTTC
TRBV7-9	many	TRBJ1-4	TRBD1	CASSSVGGSDEKLFF	TGTGCCAGCAGTTCCGTAGGGGGCTCGGATGAAAAACTGTTTTTT
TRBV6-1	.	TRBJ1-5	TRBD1	CASRRTGGMGQPQHF	TGTGCCAGCAGGAGGACAGGGGGTATGGGTCAGCCCCAGCATTTT
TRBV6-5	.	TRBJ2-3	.	CASSSPSRSTDTQYF	TGTGCCAGCAGTTCCCCATCGAGAAGCACAGATACGCAGTATTTT
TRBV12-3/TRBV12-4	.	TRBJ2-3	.	CASRTTGFTDTQYF	TGTGCCAGCAGGACTACAGGGTTCACAGATACGCAGTATTTT
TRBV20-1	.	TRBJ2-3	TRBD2	CSARGSGGAGDTQYF	TGCAGTGCTAGAGGTAGCGGGGGGGCCGGAGATACGCAGTATTTT
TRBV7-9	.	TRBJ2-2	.	CASSLEKHTGELFF	TGTGCCAGCAGCTTAGAAAAACACACCGGGGAGCTGTTTTTT
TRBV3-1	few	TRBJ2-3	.	CASSSQKDTQYF	TGTGCCAGCAGCTCCCAAAAAGATACGCAGTATTTT
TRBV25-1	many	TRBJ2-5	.	CASNGIGTQETQYF	TGTGCCAGCAACGGAATAGGGACCCAAGAGACCCAGTACTTC
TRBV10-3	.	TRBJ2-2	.	CAISPGSGELFF	TGTGCCATCAGCCCAGGGTCCGGGGAGCTGTTTTTT
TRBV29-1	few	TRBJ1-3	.	CSVEEQAGNTIYF	TGCAGCGTTGAAGAACAGGCTGGAAACACCATATATTTT
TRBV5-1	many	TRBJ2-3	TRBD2	CASSFGGVSADTQYF	TGCGCCAGCAGCTTCGGGGGGGTGTCGGCAGATACGCAGTATTTT
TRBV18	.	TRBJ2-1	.	CASSPQEGNEQFF	TGTGCCAGCTCACCCCAAGAGGGGAATGAGCAGTTCTTC
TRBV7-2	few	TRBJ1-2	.	CASSLPPVDGDYGYTF	TGTGCCAGCAGCCTCCCCCCTGTCGACGGAGACTATGGCTACACCTTC
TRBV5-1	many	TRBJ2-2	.	CASSADSPGTGELFF	TGCGCCAGCAGCGCAGACTCGCCTGGCACCGGGGAGCTGTTTTTT
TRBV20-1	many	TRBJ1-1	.	CSARPTREAFF	TGCAGTGCTAGACCCACAAGGGAGGCTTTCTTT
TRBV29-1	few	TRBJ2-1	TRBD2	CSVPLAGAHNEQFF	TGCAGCGTGCCACTAGCGGGGGCTCACAATGAGCAGTTCTTC
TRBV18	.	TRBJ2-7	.	CASSLSLEEQYF	TGTGCCAGCTCACTCTCGTTAGAGGAGCAGTACTTC
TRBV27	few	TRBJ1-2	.	CASSFAGDGYTF	TGTGCCAGCAGTTTTGCGGGGGATGGCTACACCTTC
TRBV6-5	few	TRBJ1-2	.	CASSYQQGDWGYTF	TGTGCCAGCAGTTATCAACAGGGAGATTGGGGCTACACCTTC
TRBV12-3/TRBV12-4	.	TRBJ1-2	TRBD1	CASSLYRGGYGYTF	TGTGCCAGCAGTTTATACAGGGGAGGCTATGGCTACACCTTC
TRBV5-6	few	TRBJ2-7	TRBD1	CASSPLRDSYEQYF	TGTGCCAGCAGCCCTCTCCGGGACAGCTACGAGCAGTACTTC
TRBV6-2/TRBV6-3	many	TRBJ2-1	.	CASSHRSSYNEQFF	TGTGCCAGCAGCCACAGGAGCTCCTACAATGAGCAGTTCTTC
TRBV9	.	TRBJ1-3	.	CASSVVSEAGGGNTIYF	TGTGCCAGCAGCGTAGTGTCGGAGGCAGGTGGAGGAAACACCATATATTTT
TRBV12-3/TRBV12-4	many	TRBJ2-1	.	CASSHQRPSYNEQFF	TGTGCCAGCAGTCATCAGCGGCCCTCCTACAATGAGCAGTTCTTC
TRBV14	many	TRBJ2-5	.	CASSQDRVRETQYF	TGTGCCAGCAGCCAAGATCGTGTGAGGGAGACCCAGTACTTC